There are a few counts of the clone carrying this T cell receptor beta chain. The antigen remains unidentified. This CDR3 has 14 residues. V shed 6 bases and J 1 base; nucleotides not matched to a gene: 4. Per the germline V gene, CDR1 is SNHLY and CDR2 is FYNNEI. This entry is derived from a study of blood T cells in healthy people across ages. Points from the study as a whole: Estimates based on one million T cells were treated as lower bounds. While age rose, TCR beta diversity per million T cells dropped in a roughly linear way.

Combining a sample-barcoded 5' primer with a J-beta primer mix, a second PCR ran for roughly 6 to 12 cycles. Each sample provided no less than 2.5 million CDR3-containing paired-end reads. One entry per CDR3 protein results from TCRdb running MiXCR on the 5' RACE reads. The repertoire holds some 900,000 distinct CDR3 sequences, with roughly 43% as singletons. The donors, aged 6 to 90, were healthy Caucasians from Russia. Source material: blood. This clonotype was obtained from a man aged 30 to 45 in good health. J is TRBJ2-3 and V is TRBV2, with 7 bases that match TRBD1. In DNA, the CDR3 is TGTGCCAGCAGAGACAGGGAAGGCACAGATACGCAGTATTTT. Translated: CASRDREGTDTQYF.